The 31 T cell receptor beta chains below come from one sample, sequenced in a study of glioma-infiltrating T cells after dendritic cell vaccination. The method was immunoSEQ multiplex PCR; TCRdb's version includes in-frame clones alone and lacks a portion of them. The sample carries 99,000 or so clones, 80% recorded once. Time point: after dendritic cell vaccination, including at tumor progression/relapse. Sequenced here: blood, sampled after dendritic cell vaccination. Receptors were obtained from a human donor with glioblastoma.

This clone turned up a few times. The chain carries TRBV5-1 and TRBJ2-3, with 7 bases lining up with TRBD2. Per germline, CDR1 SGHRS and CDR2 YFSETQ. CDR3 length: 15 amino acids. The V gene end was trimmed by 4 bases and the J gene end by 2 bases; junction bases not matched to a gene: 7. CDR3 bases: TGCGCCAGCAGCAGAGCGGGGTCCCCCACAGATACGCAGTATTTT. Amino acid sequence: CASSRAGSPTDTQYF. The entire variable domain, with the rest obtained from reference TRBV5-1 and TRBJ2-3, is as follows: KAGVTQTPRYLIKTRGQQVTLSCSPISGHRSVSWYQQTPGQGLQFLFEYFSETQRNKGNFPGRFSGRQFSNSRSEMNVSTLELGDSALYLCASSRAGSPTDTQYFGPGTRLTVL.

For this clone: A read error may produce the germline difference seen at one junction end. This chain links TRBV6-1 with TRBJ1-1; the D is unclear. This CDR3 is built from 14 residues. Germline loops: CDR1 MNHNS, CDR2 SASEGT. This CDR3 is CASREGPGNTEAFF. CDR3 sequence (DNA): TGTGCCAGCAGGGAAGGTCCGGGGAACACTGAAGCTTTCTTT.

This clone was detected a few times. The V gene is TRBV5-4, the J gene TRBJ1-3, with a weak D call TRBD1 (5 bases). Trimming stripped 4 bases from V and 4 bases from J, with 15 bases between. The CDR3 extends over 15 amino acids. Germline V gene sequence: CDR1 SGHNT, CDR2 YYREEE (reference sequence). The CDR3 DNA reads TGTGCCAGCAGCCGGGGAGGGGAATCGGGAAACACCATATATTTT. This codes for CASSRGGESGNTIYF.

The chain links TRBV7-9 to TRBJ2-7, with TRBD1 matching 9 bases. CDR1 is SEHNR and CDR2 is FQNEAQ in the germline V gene (reference sequence). The V gene end was trimmed by 6 bases and the J gene end by 2 bases; junction bases not matched to a gene: 8. The CDR3 length is 15 residues. CDR3 loop: CASSAQGATPYEQYF. The CDR3 nucleotides read TGTGCCAGCAGTGCACAGGGGGCAACTCCCTACGAGCAGTACTTC.

The genes are TRBV7-9 and TRBJ1-1; 10 bases match TRBD1. This CDR3 contains 16 residues. CDR1 and CDR2 (germline): SEHNR, FQNEAQ (reference sequence). V lost 5 bases and J lost 8; bases outside the gene matches: 14. The CDR3 region has the DNA TGTGCCAGCAGCCCCAGGACAGGGGGGAGTTTCCGAGAAGCTTTCTTT. Translating gives CASSPRTGGSFREAFF.

This clone was picked up one time. The chain couples TRBV28 to TRBJ2-4; possible D gene TRBD1, 6 bases. In germline, CDR1 is MDHEN, CDR2 SYDVKM. The germline V and J ends were trimmed by 6 bases and 0 bases, with 15 bases remaining between them. The CDR3 length is 16 residues. For the CDR3, the DNA is TGTGCCAGCAGCGCCCCGGGACAAATAGCCAAAAACATTCAGTACTTC. It encodes CASSAPGQIAKNIQYF.

This clone was counted a few times. The V call is TRBV6-1, the J call TRBJ1-5; the D gene is possibly TRBD1 (5 bases). The CDR3 extends over 15 amino acids. Germline V CDR1 and CDR2: MNHNS, SASEGT. Deletions cut 8 bases from V and 0 bases from J, with 14 bases between. As DNA, the CDR3 is TGTGCCAGCGGCAGGGCCCTCGATAGCAATCAGCCCCAGCATTTT. Encoded protein: CASGRALDSNQPQHF.

This chain connects TRBV6-1 to TRBJ1-5; the D is unclear. V gave up 2 bases and J gave up 9 bases, with 11 bases separating them. Germline V gives CDR1 MNHNS, CDR2 SASEGT. The CDR3 is 13 amino acids. The CDR3 spells CASSEKFPGPQHF. The CDR3 DNA sequence: TGTGCCAGCAGTGAAAAGTTCCCGGGGCCCCAGCATTTT.

The J gene is TRBJ2-3, the V gene TRBV5-1; 15 nucleotides align to TRBD2. The J segment lost 8 bases and the V segment lost 4 bases, leaving 11 bases of the junction unmatched. This CDR3 has 17 residues. CDR1 and CDR2 from the germline V gene are SGHRS and YFSETQ. As DNA, the CDR3 is TGCGCCAGCAGCCCTCGGACTAGCGGGGGGGCCGGTGGTACGCAGTATTTT. Protein product: CASSPRTSGGAGGTQYF.

This chain connects TRBV19 to TRBJ2-7, with D perhaps matching TRBD2 (5 bases). Germline V gene sequence: CDR1 LNHDA, CDR2 SQIVND (reference sequence). CDR3 length: 14 residues. V dropped 11 bases and J dropped 5 bases, with 22 bases sitting between them. CDR3 residues: CAVGSDTNLHEQYF. The CDR3, as DNA: TGTGCCGTGGGGAGTGACACGAACCTCCACGAGCAGTACTTC. The full variable domain, in which reference TRBV19 and TRBJ2-7 provide the parts outside the CDR3, is DGGITQSPKYLFRKEGQNVTLSCEQNLNHDAMYWYRQDPGQGLRLIYYSQIVNDFQKGDIAEGYSVSREKKESFPLTVTSAQKNPTAFYLCAVGSDTNLHEQYFGPGTRLTVT.

The CDR3 DNA reads TGTGCCTGGAACCGCGGCGGGAACACTGAAGCTTTCTTT. Amino acid sequence: CAWNRGGNTEAFF. V and J are TRBV30 and TRBJ1-1, with D uncertain. Trimming took 4 bases from V and 1 from J, leaving 10 bases between them. Germline V gene lookup returns CDR1 GTSNPN and CDR2 SVGIG (reference sequence). The CDR3 runs to 13 residues. Full variable domain (missing parts from reference TRBV30 and TRBJ1-1): SQTIHQWPATLVQPVGSPLSLECTVEGTSNPNLYWYRQAAGRGLQLLFYSVGIGQISSEVPQNLSASRPQDRQFILSSKKLLLSDSGFYLCAWNRGGNTEAFFGQGTRLTVV.

The chain recombines TRBV25-1 with TRBJ2-5, with 9 bases that match TRBD2. Germline V lookup: CDR1 MGHDK, CDR2 SYGVNS. There are 14 residues in the CDR3. The V and J ends lost 5 bases and 6 bases, in that order; junction bases with no gene match: 7. The CDR3 protein is CASSPSGVGKTQYF. CDR3 in DNA: TGTGCCAGCAGTCCTAGCGGGGTCGGAAAGACCCAGTACTTC.

V and J are TRBV30 and TRBJ2-5; tentatively, D is TRBD2 (5 bases). The CDR3 has 15 residues. The ends were cut back, 1 base at V and 2 bases at J, with 14 bases in the middle. Germline CDR1 and CDR2: GTSNPN and SVGIG (reference sequence). The CDR3 DNA is TGTGCCTGGAGTGGACTACAGCCTTTACAAGAGACCCAGTACTTC. It is translated as CAWSGLQPLQETQYF. Filled out from reference TRBV30 and TRBJ2-5, the complete variable domain reads SQTIHQWPATLVQPVGSPLSLECTVEGTSNPNLYWYRQAAGRGLQLLFYSVGIGQISSEVPQNLSASRPQDRQFILSSKKLLLSDSGFYLCAWSGLQPLQETQYFGPGTRLLVL.

This chain connects TRBV2 to TRBJ2-1, with D possibly TRBD2 on 5 matching bases. Germline CDR1 SNHLY, CDR2 FYNNEI. V lost 7 bases to trimming and J lost 6 bases, with 19 bases between them. This CDR3 spans 15 amino acids. The CDR3 is CASTTQAGLANEQFF. The CDR3, as DNA: TGTGCCAGCACTACCCAAGCCGGACTTGCCAATGAGCAGTTCTTC.

This clone was seen more than once but under ten times. V and J are TRBV19 and TRBJ1-6; D might be TRBD1 (5 bases). V lost 2 bases, J lost 7 bases, and 9 bases lay in between. Germline assignment: CDR1 LNHDA and CDR2 SQIVND (reference sequence). CDR3 length: 14 residues. The chain's CDR3 is CASSIQGGNSPLHF. Written as DNA, the CDR3 is TGTGCCAGTAGTATACAGGGAGGGAATTCACCCCTCCACTTT.

The chain employs TRBV5-5 and TRBJ2-3; 8 positions agree with TRBD1. The junction had 6 bases not matched to a gene; V was cut back by 3 bases and J by 6 bases. Germline V lookup: CDR1 SGHKS, CDR2 YYEKEE (reference sequence). This CDR3 has 14 amino acids. The CDR3 region has the DNA TGTGCCAGCAGCTACGGACAGGGACTGGATACGCAGTATTTT. This codes for CASSYGQGLDTQYF.

The chain couples TRBV10-1 to TRBJ2-7, with a possible D match to TRBD2 (6 bases). The V gene lost 7 bases and the J gene lost 0 bases, with 19 bases spanning the gap. CDR3 size: 16 residues. CDR1 and CDR2 from the germline V gene are WNHNN and SYGVQD (reference sequence). The CDR3 here is CASKVGNRDSSYEQYF. The CDR3 DNA follows: TGCGCCAGCAAAGTAGGGAACCGGGACTCCTCCTACGAGCAGTACTTC.

This sequence joins TRBV5-1 and TRBJ2-3; perhaps TRBD2 as D (5 bases). The germline V gene has CDR1 SGHRS and CDR2 YFSETQ. The V end lost 4 bases, the J end lost 0 bases, and 9 bases lay between the germline ends. The CDR3 spans 14 residues. DNA for the CDR3: TGCGCCAGCAGCCCGAGGACTAGCACAGATACGCAGTATTTT. Protein: CASSPRTSTDTQYF.

The rearrangement joins TRBV30 to TRBJ2-7; D gene uncertain. V lost 0 bases, J lost 3 bases, and 6 bases lay in between. This CDR3 has 12 amino acids. Germline assignment: CDR1 GTSNPN and CDR2 SVGIG (reference sequence). The DNA of the CDR3 is TGTGCCTGGAGTGTGGGCCGCTACGAGCAGTACTTC. Translating gives CAWSVGRYEQYF.

This chain connects TRBV10-3 to TRBJ2-7; 9 bases match TRBD2. V was clipped by 5 bases and J by 3 bases; unmatched bases: 5. This CDR3 is 14 amino acids long. CDR1 is ENHRY and CDR2 is SYGVKD in the germline V gene. CDR3 sequence reads: CAISISGSVYEQYF. DNA for the CDR3: TGTGCCATCAGTATTAGCGGGAGCGTCTACGAGCAGTACTTC.

This chain links TRBV18 with TRBJ2-1; D is perhaps TRBD2 (6 bases). Germline CDR1 KGHSH, CDR2 LQKENI. The CDR3 has 11 amino acids. V was cut by 5 bases and J by 7 bases, with 6 bases left in between. The CDR3 loop reads CASSGGNEQFF. The CDR3 DNA follows: TGTGCCAGCTCAGGGGGGAATGAGCAGTTCTTC.

The sample holds a few counts of this clone. The chain has TRBV7-2 and TRBJ2-1; D unresolved. Trimming pared 1 base from V and 12 bases from J, leaving 13 bases between. CDR3 length: 13 residues. Germline lookup yields CDR1 SGHTA and CDR2 FQGNSA. Here the CDR3 reads CASSLERVARQFF. CDR3 DNA: TGTGCCAGCAGCTTAGAACGCGTAGCTCGGCAGTTCTTC.

The V and J genes are TRBV5-1 and TRBJ1-2; 9 positions match TRBD1. The CDR3 length is 12 residues. Germline V lookup: CDR1 SGHRS, CDR2 YFSETQ. Trimming at V came to 9 bases and at J to 8 bases, leaving 8 bases not matched to a gene. For the CDR3, the DNA is TGCGCCATCCCGGGACAGGGTGGAGGCTACACCTTC. This encodes CAIPGQGGGYTF.

The genes are TRBV5-1 and TRBJ2-5; 8 nucleotides line up with TRBD2. V dropped 4 bases and J dropped 1; count of bases not matched to a gene: 3. Germline lookup yields CDR1 SGHRS and CDR2 YFSETQ. The CDR3 is made up of 14 amino acids. The DNA for the CDR3 is TGCGCCAGCAGCCCAGGGACTAGCCAAGAGACCCAGTACTTC. Protein product: CASSPGTSQETQYF.

This clone has just a few counts. V is TRBV7-9 and J is TRBJ1-5, with 8 nucleotides matching TRBD1. V lost 5 bases, J lost 9 bases, and 6 bases stayed unmatched. CDR1 is SEHNR and CDR2 is FQNEAQ in the germline V gene (reference sequence). The CDR3 sequence is 13 residues long. CDR3 residues: CASSPGQARPQHF. The CDR3 DNA is TGTGCCAGCAGCCCGGGACAGGCGAGGCCCCAGCATTTT. Variable domain in full (rest from reference TRBV7-9 and TRBJ1-5): DTGVSQNPRHKITKRGQNVTFRCDPISEHNRLYWYRQTLGQGPEFLTYFQNEAQLEKSRLLSDRFSAERPKGSFSTLEIQRTEQGDSAMYLCASSPGQARPQHFGDGTRLSIL.

The CDR3 nucleotides are TGCGCCAGCAGCTTGACCCGGACAGGGGCTCAAAAGACCCAGTACTTC. As protein: CASSLTRTGAQKTQYF. This chain joins TRBV5-1 and TRBJ2-5, with 9 bases lining up with TRBD1. With V trimmed by 1 base and J by 6 bases, 10 bases remained unmatched. The CDR3 runs 16 residues. Germline CDR1 is SGHRS and CDR2 is YFSETQ.

This clone was recorded a few times. The chain employs TRBV29-1 and TRBJ2-3; D remains ambiguous. The germline V gene encodes CDR1 SQVTM and CDR2 ANQGSEA. V lost 4 bases to trimming and J lost 2 bases, with 13 bases between them. The CDR3 loop spans 14 amino acids. The chain's CDR3 is CSVGAPADTDTQYF. In DNA form, the CDR3 reads TGCAGCGTTGGGGCCCCTGCTGACACAGATACGCAGTATTTT.

The table lists this clone with a few counts. V is TRBV19 and J is TRBJ1-4; no definite D call. Trimming took 3 bases from V and 7 from J, leaving 6 bases between them. CDR3 size: 12 residues. Germline V gives CDR1 LNHDA, CDR2 SQIVND (reference sequence). The CDR3 coding sequence is TGTGCCAGTAGTATCTCCGGTGAAAAACTGTTTTTT. Translation: CASSISGEKLFF.

The gene calls are TRBV6-5 and TRBJ2-6; D remains ambiguous. Per the germline V gene, CDR1 is MNHEY and CDR2 is SVGAGI. V lost 2 bases, J lost 2 bases, and 10 bases lay in between. This CDR3 has 16 amino acids. The DNA of the CDR3 is TGTGCCAGCAGTTACCGAAGAGTACCTGGGGCCAACGTCCTGACTTTC. Translation: CASSYRRVPGANVLTF.

This clone was observed once. The chain uses TRBV7-2 and TRBJ2-5; D perhaps matches TRBD2 (6 bases). The germline gives CDR1 SGHTA, CDR2 FQGNSA. The CDR3 runs 15 residues. V was trimmed by 2 bases and J by 1 base, leaving 11 bases between them. The CDR3 DNA reads TGTGCCAGCAGCTTACAAGTCGGGGGCCAAGAGACCCAGTACTTC. As protein: CASSLQVGGQETQYF.

The V gene is TRBV2, the J gene TRBJ1-2; D might be TRBD1 (5 bases). V was cut by 3 bases and J by 5 bases, with 16 bases left in between. The CDR3 spans 15 residues. In germline, CDR1 is SNHLY, CDR2 FYNNEI. As DNA, the CDR3 is TGTGCCAGCAGTGATATGGGGCAGGGTTGGTATGGCTACACCTTC. Translating gives CASSDMGQGWYGYTF.